The T cell receptor beta chain under discussion was sequenced for a study of T cell responses to AZD1222 COVID-19 vaccine. Study-level points and caveats: Baseline testing showed seropositivity in only a handful of AZD1222 recipients. Reports indicate that nearly half of spike-specific TCRs are directed at unmutated variant regions. The CD4 TCRs associated with vaccination extended across spike and predominated at 160-218 and 743-854. Females made up more of the donors, who were largely white British, and clonal diversity may have come out too low.

This CDR3 spans 13 amino acids. V lost 3 bases, J lost 2 bases, and 6 bases lay in between. Germline V CDR1 and CDR2: LNHDA, SQIVND (reference sequence). Remarks on this clone: The antigen is undetermined.

Here immunoSEQ multiplex PCR was the method, and the copy in TCRdb shows in-frame clones only, minus some. Of roughly 140,000 clones detected, 85% to 95% appear once; the ten largest clones hold about 1.6%. The clonotype was recovered from an adult who received the AZD1222 COVID-19 vaccine. The sample was peripheral blood, taken 28 days after the second AZD1222 dose. The chain recombines TRBV19 with TRBJ2-3; D is unresolved. CDR3 bases: TGTGCCAGTAGTATGCTGACCACAGATACGCAGTATTTT. Protein: CASSMLTTDTQYF.